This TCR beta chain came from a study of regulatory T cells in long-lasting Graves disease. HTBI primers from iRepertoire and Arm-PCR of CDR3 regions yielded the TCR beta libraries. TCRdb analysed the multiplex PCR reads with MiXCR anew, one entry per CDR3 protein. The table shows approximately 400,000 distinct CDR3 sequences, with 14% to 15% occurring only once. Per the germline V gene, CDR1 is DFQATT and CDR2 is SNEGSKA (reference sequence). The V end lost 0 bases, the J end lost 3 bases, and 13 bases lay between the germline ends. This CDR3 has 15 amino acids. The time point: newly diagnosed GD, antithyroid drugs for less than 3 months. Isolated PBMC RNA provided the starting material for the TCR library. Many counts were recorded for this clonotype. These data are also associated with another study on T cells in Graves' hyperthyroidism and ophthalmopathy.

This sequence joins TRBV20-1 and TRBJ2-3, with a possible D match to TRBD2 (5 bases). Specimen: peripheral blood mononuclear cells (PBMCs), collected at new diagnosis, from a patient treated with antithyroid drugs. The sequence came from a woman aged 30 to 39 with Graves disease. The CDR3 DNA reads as TGCAGTGCTAGAGATGAGGGAGAGGTTACAGATACGCAGTATTTT. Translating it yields CSARDEGEVTDTQYF.